The rows below give T cell receptor beta chains drawn from one sample of a study of OX40 agonist ivuxolimab in advanced cancers. The data were produced by immunoSEQ multiplex PCR, yet TCRdb's version contains in-frame clones alone and is incomplete. The sample includes some 72,000 clones, less than 95% seen only once; the top ten take about 10%. The sample here was CD4+ or CD8+ T cells sorted from blood, taken in a trial of the OX40 agonist ivuxolimab. The receptors derive from an adult with an advanced solid tumor such as melanoma, head and neck, liver or kidney cancer. The CDR3 runs from the conserved cysteine through the conserved F or W. The order of the fields is V gene, J gene, D gene, clone size, CDR3 protein. The D gene is left open where the match is weak. Size is stated for part of the rows, as once, few or many counts, or as a class when the clone is expanded.

TRBV7-2	TRBJ2-4	TRBD2	NA	CASSDAAGGTYIQYF
TRBV29-1	TRBJ2-3	NA	NA	CSVWGGAPPDTQYF
TRBV27	TRBJ2-3	TRBD1	NA	CASSLRTGADTQYF
TRBV6-5	TRBJ2-5	TRBD1	NA	CASSTGTGTQETQYF
TRBV4-3	TRBJ2-2	NA	NA	CASSLSQYGVAGELFF
TRBV27	TRBJ2-1	TRBD2	NA	CASSLGVGGGYNEQFF
TRBV9	TRBJ2-2	NA	few	CASSVAGVNTGELFF
TRBV30	TRBJ2-7	NA	NA	CAWSMPGEDHYEQYF
TRBV9	TRBJ2-3	NA	NA	CASSSSEDTQYF
TRBV27	TRBJ2-7	NA	NA	CASSFQESYEQYF
TRBV9	TRBJ2-3	TRBD2	once	CASSPGTSGVITDTQYF
TRBV5-8	TRBJ2-4	NA	NA	CASSLTLAKNIQYF
TRBV10-3	TRBJ1-2	NA	few	CATNEGEVGYTF
TRBV9	TRBJ2-3	TRBD2	NA	CASSAGGGGTDTQYF
TRBV7-9	TRBJ2-7	NA	NA	CASSSTLGPPLDYEQYF
TRBV6-4	TRBJ2-1	NA	NA	CASSGTAGIDNYNEQFF
TRBV30	TRBJ1-2	NA	NA	CAWSDPAWITYGYTF
TRBV5-6	TRBJ1-2	NA	NA	CASSLALTAPLANYGYTF
TRBV10-3	TRBJ1-5	NA	NA	CASLDGQSNQPQHF
TRBV9	TRBJ2-7	NA	NA	CASSVEQVGLYEQYF
TRBV12-5	TRBJ2-7	NA	NA	CASGSQAAYEQYF
TRBV9	TRBJ2-2	NA	NA	CASSVNSEQRRNTGELFF
TRBV9	TRBJ1-6	TRBD1	NA	CASSDGTGGSWSPLHF
TRBV29-1	TRBJ1-2	TRBD1	NA	CSVGQGARGYTF
TRBV27	TRBJ1-6	TRBD1	NA	CASNYGTGPPGALHF
TRBV7-7	TRBJ1-3	TRBD1	NA	CASSLELTGPGNTIYF
TRBV29-1	TRBJ1-1	NA	few	CSANGRGQYEAFF
TRBV29-1	TRBJ1-2	NA	NA	CSVEGAYGYTF
TRBV27	TRBJ1-2	NA	NA	CASSLSGPGDGYTF
TRBV4-1	TRBJ2-1	NA	NA	CASSPRQGYNEQFF
TRBV6-5	TRBJ2-1	TRBD1	NA	CASRTGTVSYNEQFF
TRBV5-6	TRBJ2-1	TRBD1	once	CASSLIRQGKRNEQFF
TRBV14	TRBJ2-3	NA	NA	CASSQVRVLLTDTQYF
TRBV6-5	TRBJ1-2	NA	NA	CASSYGEGKDYGYTF
TRBV7-9	TRBJ2-7	NA	NA	CASSLGLGFSYEQYF
TRBV4-3	TRBJ2-7	NA	NA	CASSLGGPDYEQYF
TRBV9	TRBJ1-1	NA	NA	CASSGRVEGANTEAFF
TRBV9	TRBJ2-7	NA	NA	CASSVEGVGYEQYF
TRBV6-5	TRBJ2-7	TRBD1	NA	CASSAGTGIDEQYF
TRBV19	TRBJ1-1	NA	NA	CASSNFAEAFF